This T cell receptor beta chain was documented in a study of post-analysis software for immune sequencing data. Study-wide points: Controls showed significantly higher normalized Chao1 diversity than did multiple sclerosis patients. Batch-mates among the samples co-clustered strongly by F measure. Compared with controls, patients had more of roughly five TRBV segments, including TRBV5-6, TRBV5-1 and TRBV20-1.

The CDR3 contains 15 residues. Looked up from germline, CDR1 is DFQATT and CDR2 is SNEGSKA (reference sequence). The library was made from cDNA and included unique molecular identifiers. One entry per CDR3 protein results from TCRdb running MiXCR on the PCR reads. The sample includes hundreds of thousands of distinct CDR3 sequences, roughly 27% seen only once; the top ten take 0.56%. Details on this clonotype: Its specificity is not known. A much more abundant neighbour one base away suggests this may be a read error.

Sequenced material: blood. The origin of this receptor is a girl aged 10 to 17 with multiple sclerosis. V gene TRBV20-1 combines with J gene TRBJ2-1; D possibly corresponds to TRBD1 (5 bases). TRBJ2-7 explains the end of the DNA better; the J call may be wrong. The CDR3 coding sequence is TGCAGTGCAGGCGCGGCCGTGGGGCTTTACAATGAGCAGTACTTC. As protein: CSAGAAVGLYNEQYF.